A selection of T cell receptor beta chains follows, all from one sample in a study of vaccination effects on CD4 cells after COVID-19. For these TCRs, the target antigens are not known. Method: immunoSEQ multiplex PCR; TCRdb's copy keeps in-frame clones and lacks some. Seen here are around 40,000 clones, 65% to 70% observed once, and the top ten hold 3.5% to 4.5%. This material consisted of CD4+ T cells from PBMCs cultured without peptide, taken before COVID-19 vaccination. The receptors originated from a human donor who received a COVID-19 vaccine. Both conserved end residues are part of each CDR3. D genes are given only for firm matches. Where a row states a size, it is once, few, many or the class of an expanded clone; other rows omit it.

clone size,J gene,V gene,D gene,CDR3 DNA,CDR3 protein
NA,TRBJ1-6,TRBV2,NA,TGTGCCAGCAGGGGGGAACGTTCACCCCTCCACTTT,CASRGERSPLHF
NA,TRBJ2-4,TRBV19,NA,TGTGCCAGTAGTCCTGGAACCTTAGCCAAAAACATTCAGTACTTC,CASSPGTLAKNIQYF
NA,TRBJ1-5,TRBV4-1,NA,TGCGCCAGCAGCCAAGATCTGACCCTTGGACATTATAGCAATCAGCCCCAGCATTTT,CASSQDLTLGHYSNQPQHF
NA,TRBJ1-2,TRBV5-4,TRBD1,TGTGCCAGCAGTTCATTTGGACAGGGAAACTATGGCTACACCTTC,CASSSFGQGNYGYTF
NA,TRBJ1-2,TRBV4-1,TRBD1,TGCGCCAGCAGCCAAGTAGGACAGGGGGCAGTCATTAACTATGGCTACACCTTC,CASSQVGQGAVINYGYTF
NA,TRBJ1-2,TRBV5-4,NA,TGTGCCAGCAGCCTATGGGGGGGGACCTATGGCTACACCTTC,CASSLWGGTYGYTF
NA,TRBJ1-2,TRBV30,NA,TGTGCCTGGAGTCCTTCGGACCATTATGGCTACACCTTC,CAWSPSDHYGYTF
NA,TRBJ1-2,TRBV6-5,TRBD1,TGTGCCAGCAGTTACTCAAGGACAGGGGGCGGGTATGGCTACACCTTC,CASSYSRTGGGYGYTF
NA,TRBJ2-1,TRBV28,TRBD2,TGTGCCAGCAGTTCGCTAGCGGGGTACAATGAGCAGTTCTTC,CASSSLAGYNEQFF
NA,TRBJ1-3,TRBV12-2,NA,TGTGCAAGTCGCTTTGACAGGGGTAACACCATATATTTT,CASRFDRGNTIYF
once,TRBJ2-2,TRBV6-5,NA,TGTGCCAGCAGTTCCCGCTTTGGCACCGGGGAGCTGTTTTTT,CASSSRFGTGELFF
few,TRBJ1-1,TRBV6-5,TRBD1,TGTGCCAGCGAGACAGGGTCGAACACTGAAGCTTTCTTT,CASETGSNTEAFF
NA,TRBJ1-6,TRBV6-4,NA,TGTGCCAGCAGTAAAGAGGCCGTTAATTCACCCCTCCACTTT,CASSKEAVNSPLHF
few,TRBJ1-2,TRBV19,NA,TGTGCCAGTAGTGGGGGGGCACGGGGAAATGGCTACACCTTC,CASSGGARGNGYTF
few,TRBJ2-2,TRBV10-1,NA,TGCGCCAGCAGAGTGGGCAGGGAGACCGGGGAGCTGTTTTTT,CASRVGRETGELFF
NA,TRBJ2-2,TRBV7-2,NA,TGTGCCAGCAGCTTTTTCTGGGGCTACCGGAACACCGGGGAGCTGTTTTTT,CASSFFWGYRNTGELFF
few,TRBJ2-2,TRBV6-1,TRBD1,TGTGCCAGCAGTGAAGGGACAGGGTTAGCCGGGGAGCTGTTTTTT,CASSEGTGLAGELFF
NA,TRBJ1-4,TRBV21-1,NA,TGTGCAGAATTGAATGAAAAACTGTTTTTT,CAELNEKLFF
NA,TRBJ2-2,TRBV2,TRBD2,TGTGCCAGCAGGGCCGGGACTAGCAACACCGGGGAGCTGTTTTTT,CASRAGTSNTGELFF
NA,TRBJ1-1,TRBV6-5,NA,TGTGCCAGCAGTCCAGGGGTTTCGGAGGGTGAAGCTTTCTTT,CASSPGVSEGEAFF
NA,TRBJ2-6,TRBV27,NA,TGTGCCAGCAGCTCCGGGGCCAACGTCCTGACTTTC,CASSSGANVLTF
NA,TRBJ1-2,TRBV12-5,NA,TGTGCTAGTGGTTTAGGGGAATTGGGAGGCTACACCTTC,CASGLGELGGYTF
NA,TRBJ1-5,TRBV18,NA,TGTGCCAGCTCACCACCAACAGGCCAGCCCCAGCATTTT,CASSPPTGQPQHF
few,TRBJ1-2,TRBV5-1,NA,TGCGCCAGCAGCTTGGGCAGGACTAACTATGGCTACACCTTC,CASSLGRTNYGYTF
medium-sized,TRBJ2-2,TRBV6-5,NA,TGTGCCAGCCGGCCGATAAACACCGGGGAGCTGTTTTTT,CASRPINTGELFF
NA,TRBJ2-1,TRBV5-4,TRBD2,TGTGCCAGCAGCCGCGGGACTAGCGGGGGGGCCAGGTATGGTGAGCAGTTCTTC,CASSRGTSGGARYGEQFF
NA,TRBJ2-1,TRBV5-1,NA,TGCGCCAGCAGCTTGGTGGGTCTTTCGCAGCAGTTCTTC,CASSLVGLSQQFF
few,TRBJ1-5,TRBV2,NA,TGTGCCAGCAGTGGTGAAGGGGGGGTTAGCAATCAGCCCCAGCATTTT,CASSGEGGVSNQPQHF
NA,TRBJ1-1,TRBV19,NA,TGTGCCAGTAGCTCCTCGGTTGGCACTGAAGCTTTCTTT,CASSSSVGTEAFF
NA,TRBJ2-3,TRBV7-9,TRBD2,TGTGCCAGCAGCTTGAGATCAGGAATAGGCGGGAGGGCAGATACGCAGTATTTT,CASSLRSGIGGRADTQYF
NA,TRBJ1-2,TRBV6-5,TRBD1,TGTGCCAGCAGTTACAGGGGACAGGTGGGGTATGGCTACACCTTC,CASSYRGQVGYGYTF
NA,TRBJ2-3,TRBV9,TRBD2,TGTGCCAGCAGCGTAGGACTAGCGGGGGGGATTGATACGCAGTATTTT,CASSVGLAGGIDTQYF